These T cell receptor beta chains were read from a single sample in a study of cytomegalovirus exposure and HLA in healthy donors. Sequencing was performed with immunoSEQ multiplex PCR; in TCRdb, only in-frame clones are kept and a portion is missing. The sample shows approximately 110,000 clones, about three quarters of them seen only once. Sequencing input: PBMCs. These receptors were taken from an older woman in good health and CMV-seropositive. Both conserved end residues are part of each CDR3. The D gene is left open where the match is weak. Where a row states a size, it is once, few, many or the class of an expanded clone; other rows omit it.

abundance	v_gene	d_gene	j_gene	CDR3nt	CDR3aa
-	TRBV4-3	-	TRBJ1-6	TGCGCCAGCAGCCCCCGGGTTGAGAATTCACCCCTCCACTTT	CASSPRVENSPLHF
-	TRBV6-1	-	TRBJ1-1	TGTGCCAGCAGTGAACGGGGGGTCAATCTGAACACTGAAGCTTTCTTT	CASSERGVNLNTEAFF
-	TRBV6-1	TRBD1	TRBJ2-2	TGTGCCAGCAGTGTCGGGACAGGGAACACCGGGGAGCTGTTTTTT	CASSVGTGNTGELFF
-	TRBV27	TRBD2	TRBJ2-1	TGTGCCAGCAGTTTGGGGACTAGCGGATTCAATGAGCAGTTCTTC	CASSLGTSGFNEQFF
-	TRBV18	-	TRBJ2-7	TGTGCCAGCTCACCACCGGCCAACGAGCAGTACTTC	CASSPPANEQYF
-	TRBV19	-	TRBJ1-1	TGTGCCAGTAGTATAGTATCGGGGTTGGACACTGAAGCTTTCTTT	CASSIVSGLDTEAFF
-	TRBV29-1	TRBD1	TRBJ1-3	TGCAGCGTTGCCCGGGACAGCTCTGGAAACACCATATATTTT	CSVARDSSGNTIYF
-	TRBV11-2	TRBD2	TRBJ2-4	TGTGCCAGCAGCTTAAATGAGGGTAGCGGGAGTTGGGGCAGTCAGTACTTC	CASSLNEGSGSWGSQYF
-	TRBV6-5	-	TRBJ2-7	TGTGCCAGCAGTTACGGTACAGGCGAGCAGTACTTC	CASSYGTGEQYF
once	TRBV10-1	TRBD1	TRBJ1-5	TGCGCCAGCAGTGACGGGACAGTTTTTAATCAGCCCCAGCATTTT	CASSDGTVFNQPQHF
-	TRBV6-6	TRBD1	TRBJ1-2	TGTGCCAGCAGTCTCTCGACAGGGGGCCTAGGCTACACCTTC	CASSLSTGGLGYTF
-	TRBV19	TRBD1	TRBJ2-7	TGTGCCAGTAGTTTCGGCGGGACAGGGAACTACGAGCAGTACTTC	CASSFGGTGNYEQYF
-	TRBV30	TRBD2	TRBJ2-7	TGTGCCTGGAGTGGTGACAGGGCTAGCGGGACCCGATCCTACGAGCAGTACTTC	CAWSGDRASGTRSYEQYF
-	TRBV18	-	TRBJ2-7	TGTGCCAGCTCACCTCAAACGGGACACTCCTACGAGCAGTACTTC	CASSPQTGHSYEQYF